These 31 T cell receptor beta chains came from one sample sequenced in a study of cytomegalovirus exposure and HLA in healthy donors. The PCR was carried out with 60 Vbeta primers and 13 Jbeta primers. The data were produced by immunoSEQ multiplex PCR, yet TCRdb's version contains in-frame clones alone and is incomplete. The table shows approximately 210,000 clones, with 77% occurring only once. Sequencing was performed on PBMCs. The receptors come from a woman in her 30s in good health and CMV-seropositive.

The chain carries TRBV29-1 and TRBJ2-7, with D possibly matching TRBD1 (6 bases). The CDR3 length is 13 residues. The germline V gene has CDR1 SQVTM and CDR2 ANQGSEA. V dropped 7 bases and J dropped 3 bases, with 16 bases sitting between them. The CDR3 here is CSAADRFYYEQYF. The CDR3 nucleotides are TGCAGCGCTGCTGACAGGTTTTACTACGAGCAGTACTTC.

CDR3 region: CASSFAGGNEQYF. For the CDR3, the DNA is TGTGCCAGCAGCTTTGCGGGAGGTAACGAGCAGTACTTC. This chain uses TRBV7-2 with TRBJ2-7, with TRBD2 matching over 8 bases. Germline assignment: CDR1 SGHTA and CDR2 FQGNSA. This CDR3 spans 13 amino acids. V lost 3 bases and J lost 5; bases outside the gene matches: 3.

A single count supports this clone. Relative to the germline gene, one junction end is altered; a read error may explain this. The sample contains more than one DNA sequence encoding this CDR3. The V gene is TRBV14, the J gene TRBJ2-7; possibly TRBD2 for D (5 bases). The CDR3 totals 16 residues. Germline V gene lookup returns CDR1 SGHDN and CDR2 FVKESK. CDR3 nucleotides: TGTGCCAGCAGCCAAGAAAGAGGACTCATAAGACACGAACAGTACTTC. Its protein product is CASSQERGLIRHEQYF.

This sequence joins TRBV15 and TRBJ2-7; TRBD2 might be the D (5 bases). The V gene lost 1 base and the J gene lost 3 bases, with 13 bases spanning the gap. Germline V CDR1 and CDR2: LNHNV, YYDKDF (reference sequence). This CDR3 is 15 amino acids long. In nucleotides, the CDR3 is TGTGCCACCAGCAGAGGGCGGACGGGGAGCTACGAGCAGTACTTC. This gives the protein CATSRGRTGSYEQYF.

The chain uses TRBV15 and TRBJ1-3, with D maybe TRBD1 (5 bases). Germline V CDR1 and CDR2: LNHNV, YYDKDF (reference sequence). The CDR3 is 13 amino acids. The V end lost 4 bases, the J end lost 4 bases, and 8 bases lay between the germline ends. CDR3 region: CATSMAGGNTIYF. The CDR3 bases are TGTGCCACCAGCATGGCAGGGGGAAACACCATATATTTT.

The chain has TRBV19 and TRBJ1-5; D might be TRBD1 (6 bases). V was pared by 7 bases and J by 8 bases, with 27 bases between. CDR1 and CDR2 from the germline V gene are LNHDA and SQIVND (reference sequence). The CDR3 consists of 17 residues. For the CDR3, the DNA is TGTGCCAGTATCCACCACTGGGGGCCTCCAATGAAGAAGCCCCAGCATTTT. This sequence encodes CASIHHWGPPMKKPQHF.

The chain is built from TRBV30 and TRBJ2-5; tentatively, D is TRBD1 (5 bases). Trimming removed 4 bases at V and 5 bases at J, with 14 bases between. This CDR3 contains 13 residues. Germline lookup yields CDR1 GTSNPN and CDR2 SVGIG (reference sequence). The CDR3 DNA reads TGTGCCTGGAATCAGGGATTAAGGGAGACCCAGTACTTC. Its translation: CAWNQGLRETQYF.

The chain couples TRBV11-2 to TRBJ1-5; 9 nucleotides agree with TRBD1. Unmatched junction bases numbered 3, after V lost 5 bases and J lost 1 base. This CDR3 contains 15 residues. Germline V lookup: CDR1 SGHAT, CDR2 FQNNGV. The CDR3, as DNA: TGTGCCAGCAGCCCCACAGGGGGCAGCAATCAGCCCCAGCATTTT. Amino acid sequence: CASSPTGGSNQPQHF. Full variable domain (remainder filled in from reference TRBV11-2 and TRBJ1-5): EAGVAQSPRYKIIEKRQSVAFWCNPISGHATLYWYQQILGQGPKLLIQFQNNGVVDDSQLPKDRFSAERLKGVDSTLKIQPAKLEDSAVYLCASSPTGGSNQPQHFGDGTRLSIL.

V gene TRBV11-2 combines with J gene TRBJ2-3; 8 nucleotides agree with TRBD2. V lost 2 bases, J lost 1 base, and 5 bases stayed unmatched. Germline loops: CDR1 SGHAT, CDR2 FQNNGV. The CDR3 sequence is 16 residues long. In nucleotides, the CDR3 is TGTGCCAGCAGCTTATTGTTGACTAGCGGCACAGATACGCAGTATTTT. The encoded protein is CASSLLLTSGTDTQYF.

The J gene is TRBJ2-3, the V gene TRBV5-1; D not certain. The germline V and J ends were trimmed by 4 bases and 8 bases, with 8 bases remaining between them. The germline V gene encodes CDR1 SGHRS and CDR2 YFSETQ. CDR3 length equals 11 residues. The CDR3 sequence: CASSQEGTQYF. CDR3 sequence (DNA): TGCGCCAGCAGCCAGGAAGGTACGCAGTATTTT.

V and J are TRBV28 and TRBJ2-7, with 11 bases identical to TRBD2. With 5 bases clipped from V and 3 bases from J, the junction kept 21 bases outside the gene matches. This CDR3 has 20 residues. Germline lookup yields CDR1 MDHEN and CDR2 SYDVKM. CDR3 nucleotides: TGTGCCAGCAGTCCTCGAGGGAGGGGGCCTAGCGGGAGGTCTCGCTACGAGCAGTACTTC. Translating it yields CASSPRGRGPSGRSRYEQYF. Full variable domain (remainder filled in from reference TRBV28 and TRBJ2-7): DVKVTQSSRYLVKRTGEKVFLECVQDMDHENMFWYRQDPGLGLRLIYFSYDVKMKEKGDIPEGYSVSREKKERFSLILESASTNQTSMYLCASSPRGRGPSGRSRYEQYFGPGTRLTVT.

Only one count was recorded for this clone. The chain links TRBV7-2 to TRBJ2-7; D possibly corresponds to TRBD2 (5 bases). CDR3 length: 11 amino acids. V dropped 4 bases and J dropped 6 bases, with 7 bases sitting between them. Germline V gives CDR1 SGHTA, CDR2 FQGNSA. The CDR3 reads CASSSGLEQYF. The CDR3 nucleotides are TGTGCCAGCAGCTCTGGACTCGAGCAGTACTTC.

A note on this clone: The limits of the CDR3 on the DNA are not certain, so only TCRdb's listed CDR3 is given. This chain joins TRBV9 and TRBJ2-5; the table's D gene call, TRBD2, was not cross checked with the DNA. A total of 17 residues make up the CDR3, ends included. Germline V CDR1 and CDR2: SGDLS, YYNGEE. CDR3 amino acids: CASSVGPSGGFLETQYF.

V gene TRBV28 combines with J gene TRBJ2-7; TRBD2 aligns across 8 bases. CDR1 and CDR2 (germline): MDHEN, SYDVKM. The CDR3 spans 12 residues. V lost 2 bases and J lost 10; bases outside the gene matches: 4. As DNA, the CDR3 is TGTGCCAGCAGTTTAGGGACTAGGCCCCAGTACTTC. Translated: CASSLGTRPQYF.

This chain uses TRBV7-9 with TRBJ2-1; the D gene is possibly TRBD2 (7 bases). Trimming pared 0 bases from V and 5 bases from J, leaving 14 bases between. CDR3 length: 16 residues. CDR1 is SEHNR and CDR2 is FQNEAQ in the germline V gene (reference sequence). The CDR3 here is CASSLALAGAHNEQFF. CDR3 coding DNA: TGTGCCAGCAGCTTAGCGCTCGCGGGGGCCCACAATGAGCAGTTCTTC.

Here the CDR3 reads CASSDLGSGNYGYTF. DNA for the CDR3: TGTGCCAGCAGTGACCTGGGGAGCGGAAACTATGGCTACACCTTC. The chain couples TRBV6-1 to TRBJ1-2; D remains unclear. CDR3 length: 15 residues. Trimming left V 3 bases short and J 2 bases short, with 13 bases between. Germline lookup yields CDR1 MNHNS and CDR2 SASEGT.

The CDR3 reads CASSGTGDHNEKLFF. DNA of the CDR3: TGCGCCAGCAGCGGGACAGGTGATCATAATGAAAAACTGTTTTTT. The chain uses TRBV5-1 and TRBJ1-4; 8 positions agree with TRBD1. Germline V CDR1 and CDR2: SGHRS, YFSETQ. Losses at the gene ends were 4 bases for V and 4 bases for J; bases not matched to a gene: 6. The CDR3 is 15 residues long.

In this sample, this clone turned up a few times. The CDR3 region has the DNA TGTGCCAGCAGCCAAGAAGGTAGGACAGCCGGTCCCCTCCACTTT. As protein: CASSQEGRTAGPLHF. The J gene is TRBJ1-6, the V gene TRBV4-2; TRBD1 is a possible D gene (6 bases). V lost 0 bases, J lost 13 bases, and 16 bases lay in between. Germline V gene data show CDR1 as LGHNA and CDR2 as YNFKEQ. The CDR3 covers 15 residues.

The chain combines TRBV15 with TRBJ1-4, with D possibly being TRBD1 (6 bases). This CDR3 has 17 amino acids. From germline, CDR1 is LNHNV and CDR2 YYDKDF (reference sequence). V lost 3 bases and J lost 0, with 14 bases in between. The CDR3 loop reads CATSREQGSATNEKLFF. Here the CDR3 DNA reads TGTGCCACCAGCAGGGAACAGGGTTCTGCAACTAATGAAAAACTGTTTTTT.

J is TRBJ2-1 and V is TRBV5-4; maybe TRBD2 (6 bases). The CDR3 is 15 amino acids. V was clipped by 1 base and J by 1 base, with 9 bases between them. Looked up from germline, CDR1 is SGHNT and CDR2 is YYREEE (reference sequence). The CDR3 DNA reads as TGTGCCAGCAGCTTGTCTAGCGCTTCCTACAATGAGCAGTTCTTC. Protein sequence: CASSLSSASYNEQFF.

For the CDR3, the DNA is TGTGCCAGCAGCCGGGGGTCTCCTGAAGCTTTCTTT. This sequence encodes CASSRGSPEAFF. The V and J genes are TRBV7-9 and TRBJ1-1; tentative D call: TRBD1 (5 bases). This CDR3 is built from 12 residues. Deletions cut 5 bases from V and 6 bases from J, with 10 bases between. Germline assignment: CDR1 SEHNR and CDR2 FQNEAQ (reference sequence).

The chain is built from TRBV2 and TRBJ1-2; D uncertain. The CDR3 is made up of 11 amino acids. Per the germline V gene, CDR1 is SNHLY and CDR2 is FYNNEI. Trimming shortened V by 6 bases and J by 2 bases, and 4 bases separated the two germline ends. The CDR3 coding sequence is TGTGCCAGCAGGGAGAACTATGGCTACACCTTC. Translation: CASRENYGYTF.

As to this clone: The same CDR3 arises from other DNA sequences in this sample as well. The rearrangement uses TRBV2 and TRBJ2-5; D gene unclear. The CDR3 loop spans 11 amino acids. Germline V gives CDR1 SNHLY, CDR2 FYNNEI. Trimming stripped 9 bases from V and 5 bases from J, with 10 bases between. The CDR3 loop is CASKREETQYF. In DNA form, the CDR3 reads TGTGCCAGTAAAAGAGAGGAGACCCAGTACTTC. Drawing the rest from reference TRBV2 and TRBJ2-5, the complete variable domain is EPEVTQTPSHQVTQMGQEVILRCVPISNHLYFYWYRQILGQKVEFLVSFYNNEISEKSEIFDDQFSVERPDGSNFTLKIRSTKLEDSAMYFCASKREETQYFGPGTRLLVL.

The CDR3 loop reads CASSWQGYEQYF. Here the CDR3 DNA reads TGTGCCAGCAGTTGGCAGGGCTACGAGCAGTACTTC. The chain joins TRBV7-9 to TRBJ2-7, with a possible D match to TRBD1 (5 bases). This CDR3 contains 12 residues. Germline assignment: CDR1 SEHNR and CDR2 FQNEAQ (reference sequence). The ends were cut back, 6 bases at V and 3 bases at J, with 9 bases in the middle.

The rearrangement uses TRBV7-3 and TRBJ2-3; 9 bases fit TRBD1. Germline CDR1 reads SGHTA; CDR2 reads FQGTGA. The trim removed 5 bases at V and 2 bases at J, leaving 8 bases unmatched. The CDR3 loop spans 16 amino acids. CDR3 in amino acids: CASSIGRTGATDTQYF. The DNA of the CDR3 is TGTGCCAGCAGCATCGGACGGACAGGGGCCACAGATACGCAGTATTTT.

This chain links TRBV6-1 with TRBJ1-3; no definite D call. Trimming left V 1 base short and J 0 bases short, with 10 bases between. Germline CDR1 is MNHNS and CDR2 is SASEGT. This CDR3 region has 16 residues. The CDR3 sequence is CASSEGAAFSGNTIYF. The CDR3 DNA reads TGTGCCAGCAGTGAAGGGGCAGCTTTCTCTGGAAACACCATATATTTT.

The chain combines TRBV5-6 with TRBJ2-7, with TRBD1 as a possible D gene (6 bases). Germline loops: CDR1 SGHDT, CDR2 YYEEEE. The CDR3 runs to 13 residues. The V end lost 0 bases, the J end lost 5 bases, and 9 bases lay between the germline ends. DNA of the CDR3: TGTGCCAGCAGCTTGGTGGGGGCTAACGAGCAGTACTTC. Translating gives CASSLVGANEQYF. Combining the CDR3 with reference TRBV5-6 and TRBJ2-7 gives the whole variable domain DAGVTQSPTHLIKTRGQQVTLRCSPKSGHDTVSWYQQALGQGPQFIFQYYEEEERQRGNFPDRFSGHQFPNYSSELNVNALLLGDSALYLCASSLVGANEQYFGPGTRLTVT.

This rearrangement joins TRBV5-6 to TRBJ1-1; 8 positions match TRBD1. V was clipped by 4 bases and J by 6 bases; unmatched bases: 2. Germline V gene lookup returns CDR1 SGHDT and CDR2 YYEEEE. The CDR3 is 12 amino acids. This chain's CDR3 is CASSRTGSEAFF. The DNA of the CDR3 is TGTGCCAGCAGCCGGACAGGGTCTGAAGCTTTCTTT.

The chain has TRBV7-2 and TRBJ1-5; D is ambiguous. This CDR3 is 17 amino acids long. Germline V CDR1 and CDR2: SGHTA, FQGNSA. Trimming took 1 base from V and 2 from J, leaving 15 bases between them. The DNA for the CDR3 is TGTGCCAGCAGCTTAGGGCCTCCGGGTGGAGGCAATCAGCCCCAGCATTTT. This encodes CASSLGPPGGGNQPQHF.

In this sample, this clone turned up a few times. This rearrangement joins TRBV7-9 to TRBJ2-7; 11 nucleotides match TRBD1. Germline V gene lookup returns CDR1 SEHNR and CDR2 FQNEAQ (reference sequence). V gave up 5 bases and J gave up 2 bases; unmatched junction bases: 14. The CDR3 contains 18 residues. As DNA, the CDR3 is TGTGCCAGCAGCCGATGGGGACAGGGGGTCGGGATCCCCTACGAGCAGTACTTC. This translates into CASSRWGQGVGIPYEQYF.

CDR3 region: CASTSFGSSYNEQFF. In DNA, the CDR3 is TGTGCCAGCACTAGCTTCGGCAGCTCCTACAATGAGCAGTTCTTC. The rearrangement links TRBV6-1 to TRBJ2-1, with TRBD2 as a possible D gene (5 bases). Germline V gene sequence: CDR1 MNHNS, CDR2 SASEGT. The CDR3 is made up of 15 amino acids. V dropped 7 bases and J dropped 0 bases, with 13 bases sitting between them.